This TCR beta chain came from a study of CD8+ T cells in alopecia areata. RNA extraction and reverse transcription yielded cDNA as sequencing template. Repertoires were generated with immunoSEQ multiplex PCR, while TCRdb's copy carries only in-frame clones and drops some. There are around 270,000 clones in the sample; over 45% occur only once, and under 2% lies in the top ten. The CDR3 loop spans 14 amino acids. Germline loops: CDR1 KGHSH, CDR2 LQKENI. V shed 4 bases and J shed 7 bases, with 14 bases lying between them. Specified treatment: oral pan-JAK inhibitor, 5-10 mg twice daily. The clonotype comes from a human donor with alopecia areata. Sequenced here: CD4+ T cells sorted from blood, sampled at week 24, from a patient treated with tofacitinib. The chain couples TRBV18 to TRBJ2-1; D is unclear. The CDR3 here is CASSQTDRVNEQFF. The CDR3 DNA reads as TGTGCCAGCTCACAAACGGACCGTGTGAATGAGCAGTTCTTC.